The entry below gives a single T cell receptor beta chain sequence along with its context. Its specificity is not known. These data belong to a study of T cell repertoires in cytomegalovirus infection. Study-level points and caveats: People with CMV and the relevant HLA were identified by cumulative public TCR beta family frequency. CMV-specific HLA-C-restricted TCR beta clonotypes dominated the ex vivo response.

TCRdb redid the calling of the reads with MiXCR, one entry per CDR3 protein. The data show 200,000 to 250,000 distinct CDR3 sequences, with under 25% seen just once and roughly 18% held by the top ten. The CDR3 is 14 residues long. V dropped 8 bases and J dropped 6 bases, with 17 bases sitting between them. Germline CDR1 and CDR2: SGHAT and FQNNGV. Sequencing used CD8+ T cells from PBMCs. This TCR was sampled from a human donor in good health (CMV status not recorded). Some clones in this sample may be carry-over from other donors' samples. The rearrangement uses TRBV11-2 and TRBJ1-5; D not certain. The CDR3 coding sequence is TGTGCCAGCTACGCTCGGCGAAGAGGTCAGCCCCAGCATTTT. It encodes CASYARRRGQPQHF. Together with reference TRBV11-2 and TRBJ1-5, the CDR3 gives the full variable domain: EAGVAQSPRYKIIEKRQSVAFWCNPISGHATLYWYQQILGQGPKLLIQFQNNGVVDDSQLPKDRFSAERLKGVDSTLKIQPAKLEDSAVYLCASYARRRGQPQHFGDGTRLSIL.